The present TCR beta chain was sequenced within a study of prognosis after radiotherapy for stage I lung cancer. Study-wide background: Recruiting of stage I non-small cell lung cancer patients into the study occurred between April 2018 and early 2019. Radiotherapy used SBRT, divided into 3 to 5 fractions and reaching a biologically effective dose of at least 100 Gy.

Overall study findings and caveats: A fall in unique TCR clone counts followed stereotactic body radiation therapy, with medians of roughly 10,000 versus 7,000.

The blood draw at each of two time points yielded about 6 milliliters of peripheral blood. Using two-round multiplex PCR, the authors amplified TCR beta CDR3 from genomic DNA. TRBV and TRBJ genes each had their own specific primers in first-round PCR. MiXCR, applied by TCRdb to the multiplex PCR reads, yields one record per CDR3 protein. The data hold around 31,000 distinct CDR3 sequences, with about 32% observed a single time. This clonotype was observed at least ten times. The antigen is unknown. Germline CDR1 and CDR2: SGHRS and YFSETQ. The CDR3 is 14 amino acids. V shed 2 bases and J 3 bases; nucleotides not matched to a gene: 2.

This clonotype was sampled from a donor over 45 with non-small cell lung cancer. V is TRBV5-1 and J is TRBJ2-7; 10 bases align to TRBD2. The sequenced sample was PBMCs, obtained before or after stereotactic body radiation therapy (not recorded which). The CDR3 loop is CASSFSGRNYEQYF. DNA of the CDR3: TGCGCCAGCAGCTTTAGCGGGAGGAACTACGAGCAGTACTTC.